This record looks at one T cell receptor beta chain sequence and its context. Trimming at V came to 5 bases and at J to 5 bases, leaving 5 bases not matched to a gene. The CDR3 is 13 amino acids. Germline V gene sequence: CDR1 SNHLY, CDR2 FYNNEI. Per the study methods: It was from reference gene primer amplification that nucleated cell counts were estimated. TCRdb's table, derived via immunoSEQ multiplex PCR, lists solely in-frame clones and lacks some. V and J calls plus clone size are reproduced from that table; the DNA served to infer D and trimming. Among fewer than 60,000 clones listed, 70% to 85% were seen once. This entry comes from a study of blood T cell repertoires in COVID-19. For the study at large: Acute-phase and convalescent COVID-19 samples originated in the United States, Italy and Spain.

This chain joins TRBV2 and TRBJ1-1; TRBD1 agrees at 7 bases. The TCR was taken from an elderly man with COVID-19, enrolled during active disease. Sequencing was performed on peripheral blood. The DNA for the CDR3 is TGTGCCAGCAGTAATGACAGGGAAACTGAAGCTTTCTTT. This encodes CASSNDRETEAFF.